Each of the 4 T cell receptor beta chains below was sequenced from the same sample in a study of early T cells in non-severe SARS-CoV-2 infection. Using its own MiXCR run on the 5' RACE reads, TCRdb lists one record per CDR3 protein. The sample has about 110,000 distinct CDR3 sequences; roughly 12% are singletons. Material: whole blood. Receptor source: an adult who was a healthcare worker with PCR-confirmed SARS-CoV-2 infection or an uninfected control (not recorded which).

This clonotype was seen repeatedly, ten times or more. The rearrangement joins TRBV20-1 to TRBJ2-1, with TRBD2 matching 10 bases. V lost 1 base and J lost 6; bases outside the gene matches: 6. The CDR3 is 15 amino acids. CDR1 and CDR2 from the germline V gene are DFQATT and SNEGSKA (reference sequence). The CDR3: CSARVSSGRSNEQFF. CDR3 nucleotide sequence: TGCAGTGCTAGAGTCTCTAGCGGGAGAAGCAATGAGCAGTTCTTC.

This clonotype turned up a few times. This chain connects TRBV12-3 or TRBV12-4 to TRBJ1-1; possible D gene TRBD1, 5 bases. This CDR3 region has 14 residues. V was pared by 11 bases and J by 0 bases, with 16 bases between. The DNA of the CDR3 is TGTGCCTCCGGGCTCGGGGGTATGAACACTGAAGCTTTCTTT. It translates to CASGLGGMNTEAFF.

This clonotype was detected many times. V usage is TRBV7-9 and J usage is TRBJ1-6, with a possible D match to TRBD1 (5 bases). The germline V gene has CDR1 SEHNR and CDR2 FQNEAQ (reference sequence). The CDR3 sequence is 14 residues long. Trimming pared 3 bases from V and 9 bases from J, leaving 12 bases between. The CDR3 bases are TGTGCCAGCAGCTTGCGAGGGGATGGTTCACCCCTCCACTTT. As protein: CASSLRGDGSPLHF. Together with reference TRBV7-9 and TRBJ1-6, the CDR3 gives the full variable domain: DTGVSQNPRHKITKRGQNVTFRCDPISEHNRLYWYRQTLGQGPEFLTYFQNEAQLEKSRLLSDRFSAERPKGSFSTLEIQRTEQGDSAMYLCASSLRGDGSPLHFGNGTRLTVT.

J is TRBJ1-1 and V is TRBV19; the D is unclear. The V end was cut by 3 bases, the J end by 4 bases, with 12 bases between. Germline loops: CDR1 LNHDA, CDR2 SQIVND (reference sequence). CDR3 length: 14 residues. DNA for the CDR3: TGTGCCAGTAGTATGTGGAGAGAGGTCACTGAAGCTTTCTTT. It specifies CASSMWREVTEAFF.